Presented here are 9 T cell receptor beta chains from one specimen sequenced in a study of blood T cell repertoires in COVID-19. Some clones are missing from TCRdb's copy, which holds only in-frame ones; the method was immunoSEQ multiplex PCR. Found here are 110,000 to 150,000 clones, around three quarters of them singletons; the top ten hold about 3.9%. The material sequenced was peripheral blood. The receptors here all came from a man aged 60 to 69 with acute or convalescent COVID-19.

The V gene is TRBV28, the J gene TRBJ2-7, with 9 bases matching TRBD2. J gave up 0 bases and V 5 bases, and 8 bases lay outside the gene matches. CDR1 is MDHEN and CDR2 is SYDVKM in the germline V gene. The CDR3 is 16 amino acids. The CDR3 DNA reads TGTGCCAGCAGTGCGGGACTAGCAGAGCTCTCCTACGAGCAGTACTTC. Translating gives CASSAGLAELSYEQYF.

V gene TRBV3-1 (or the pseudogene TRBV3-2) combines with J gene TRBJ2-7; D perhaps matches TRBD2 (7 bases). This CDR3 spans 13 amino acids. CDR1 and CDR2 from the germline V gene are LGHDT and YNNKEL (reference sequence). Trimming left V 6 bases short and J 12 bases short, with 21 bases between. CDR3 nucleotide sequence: TGTGCCAGCAGACCGTCTCTAGCGCGGGGGCTGTACTTC. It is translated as CASRPSLARGLYF.

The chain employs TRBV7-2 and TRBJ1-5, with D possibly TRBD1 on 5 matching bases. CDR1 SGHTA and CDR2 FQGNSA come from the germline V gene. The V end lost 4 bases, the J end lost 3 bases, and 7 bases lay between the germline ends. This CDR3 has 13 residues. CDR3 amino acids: CASSSGYNQPQHF. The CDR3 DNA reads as TGTGCCAGCAGCTCAGGGTACAATCAGCCCCAGCATTTT.

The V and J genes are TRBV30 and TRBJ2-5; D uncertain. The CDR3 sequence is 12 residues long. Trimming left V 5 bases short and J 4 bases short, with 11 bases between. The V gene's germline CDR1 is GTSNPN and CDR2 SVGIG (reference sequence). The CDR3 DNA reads TGTGCCTGGTCCCAGTCGGGAGAGACCCAGTACTTC. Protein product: CAWSQSGETQYF.

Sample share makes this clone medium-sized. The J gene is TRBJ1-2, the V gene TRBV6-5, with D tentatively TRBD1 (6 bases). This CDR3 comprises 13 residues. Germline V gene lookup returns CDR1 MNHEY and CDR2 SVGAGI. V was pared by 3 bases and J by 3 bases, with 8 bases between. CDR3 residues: CASSYQGYYGYTF. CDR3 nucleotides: TGTGCCAGCAGTTATCAGGGGTACTATGGCTACACCTTC.

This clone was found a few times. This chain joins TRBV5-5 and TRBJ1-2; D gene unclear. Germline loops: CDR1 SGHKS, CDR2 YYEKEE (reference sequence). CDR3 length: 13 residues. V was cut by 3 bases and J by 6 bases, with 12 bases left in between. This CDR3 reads CASSSKIQDGYTF. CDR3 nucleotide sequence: TGTGCCAGCAGCTCTAAAATTCAGGATGGCTACACCTTC.

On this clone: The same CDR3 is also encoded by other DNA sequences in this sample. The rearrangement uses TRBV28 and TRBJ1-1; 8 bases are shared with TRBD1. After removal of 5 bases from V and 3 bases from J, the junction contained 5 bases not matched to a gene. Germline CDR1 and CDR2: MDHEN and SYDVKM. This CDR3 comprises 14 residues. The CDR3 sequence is CASSPGQGYTEAFF. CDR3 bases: TGTGCCAGCAGTCCCGGACAGGGATACACTGAAGCTTTCTTT. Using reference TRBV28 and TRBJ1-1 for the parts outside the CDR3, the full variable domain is DVKVTQSSRYLVKRTGEKVFLECVQDMDHENMFWYRQDPGLGLRLIYFSYDVKMKEKGDIPEGYSVSREKKERFSLILESASTNQTSMYLCASSPGQGYTEAFFGQGTRLTVV.

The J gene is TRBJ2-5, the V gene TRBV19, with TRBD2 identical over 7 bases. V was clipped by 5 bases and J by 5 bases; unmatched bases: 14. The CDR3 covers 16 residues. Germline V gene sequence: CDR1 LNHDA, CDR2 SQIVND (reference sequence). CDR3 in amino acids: CASSLGGGGPGETQYF. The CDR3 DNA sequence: TGTGCCAGTAGTCTCGGTGGGGGAGGGCCCGGGGAGACCCAGTACTTC.

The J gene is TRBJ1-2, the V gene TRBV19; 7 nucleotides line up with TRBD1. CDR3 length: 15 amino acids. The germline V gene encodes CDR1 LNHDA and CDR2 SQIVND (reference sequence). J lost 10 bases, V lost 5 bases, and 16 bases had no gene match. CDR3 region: CASSARQIDRAVYTF. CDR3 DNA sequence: TGTGCCAGTAGTGCGCGTCAGATCGACAGGGCGGTCTACACCTTC.